These 16 T cell receptor beta chains were sequenced from one sample in a study of sequential checkpoint blockade in melanoma. The sample's treatment: randomized to nivolumab then ipilimumab (arm A) or the reverse (arm B). Clones were read by immunoSEQ multiplex PCR, and TCRdb kept only the in-frame ones, dropping some. The data contain about 6,900 clones, roughly 74% of them singletons. The specimen was CD8+ T cells sorted from blood (inferred from file names), collected from a patient given nivolumab and ipilimumab in sequence. Every receptor here comes from a human donor with melanoma.

The rearrangement joins TRBV11-2 to TRBJ2-3; a possible D gene is TRBD1 (6 bases). CDR1 SGHAT and CDR2 FQNNGV come from the germline V gene. The CDR3 sequence is 16 residues long. V dropped 4 bases and J dropped 0 bases, with 14 bases sitting between them. CDR3 residues: CASSSSWTESTDTQYF. Here the CDR3 DNA reads TGTGCCAGCAGCTCGAGTTGGACAGAAAGCACAGATACGCAGTATTTT.

J is TRBJ2-1 and V is TRBV2, with 10 bases matching TRBD2. This CDR3 comprises 17 residues. J lost 7 bases, V lost 0 bases, and 9 bases had no gene match. Germline V gives CDR1 SNHLY, CDR2 FYNNEI. CDR3 DNA sequence: TGTGCCAGCAGTGAAGCGGAAGGTAGCGGGAGGAGTAATGAGCAGTTCTTC. This encodes CASSEAEGSGRSNEQFF.

V is TRBV7-8 and J is TRBJ2-1; D is possibly TRBD1 (6 bases). This CDR3 has 15 residues. The germline gives CDR1 SGHVS, CDR2 FQNEAQ. With 1 base removed from V and 3 bases from J, the gap between germline ends came to 10 bases. This CDR3 is CASSLVPDSYNEQFF. For the CDR3, the DNA is TGTGCCAGCAGCTTAGTACCGGACAGCTACAATGAGCAGTTCTTC.

The chain employs TRBV6-1 and TRBJ2-2; D is uncertain. This CDR3 is built from 12 residues. Trimming cost V 1 base and J 8 bases, with 5 bases left between them. Per germline, CDR1 MNHNS and CDR2 SASEGT. The CDR3 coding sequence is TGTGCCAGCAGTGAAGGGCGGGGGGAGCTGTTTTTT. As protein: CASSEGRGELFF.

The V call is TRBV6-5, the J call TRBJ1-5; D not certain. The germline V and J ends were trimmed by 5 bases and 0 bases, with 11 bases remaining between them. The CDR3 covers 15 residues. Germline V gives CDR1 MNHEY, CDR2 SVGAGI. CDR3 residues: CASSPGVRSNQPQHF. In DNA, the CDR3 is TGTGCCAGCAGTCCCGGAGTGCGTAGCAATCAGCCCCAGCATTTT.

The chain carries TRBV30 and TRBJ1-5; perhaps TRBD1 as D (6 bases). Germline V gene sequence: CDR1 GTSNPN, CDR2 SVGIG (reference sequence). Trimming stripped 3 bases from V and 3 bases from J, with 12 bases between. The CDR3 contains 14 residues. For the CDR3, the DNA is TGTGCCTGGAGCCGTGGGACAACCAATCAGCCCCAGCATTTT. Its protein product is CAWSRGTTNQPQHF.

This chain links TRBV2 with TRBJ2-3; possible D gene TRBD2, 6 bases. The CDR3 spans 14 residues. Germline-derived CDR1 and CDR2 are SNHLY and FYNNEI. V lost 6 bases and J 0 bases, leaving 10 bases between the germline ends. Here the CDR3 DNA reads TGTGCCAGCAGACGGGCGGGGAGCACAGATACGCAGTATTTT. This gives the protein CASRRAGSTDTQYF.

This chain links TRBV28 with TRBJ2-5; D possibly corresponds to TRBD1 (6 bases). Trimming removed 6 bases from V and 0 bases from J, with 17 bases in between. Germline V gene sequence: CDR1 MDHEN, CDR2 SYDVKM. The CDR3 totals 16 residues. The chain's CDR3 is CASSLGTPANQETQYF. In nucleotides, the CDR3 is TGTGCCAGCAGCCTCGGGACACCAGCAAACCAAGAGACCCAGTACTTC. The variable domain in full, with the rest retrieved from reference TRBV28 and TRBJ2-5, is DVKVTQSSRYLVKRTGEKVFLECVQDMDHENMFWYRQDPGLGLRLIYFSYDVKMKEKGDIPEGYSVSREKKERFSLILESASTNQTSMYLCASSLGTPANQETQYFGPGTRLLVL.

Concerning this clone: This may come from a read error, since a much larger clone is one base off. Other DNA sequences from this sample encode an identical CDR3 as well. V and J are TRBV27 and TRBJ2-7, with 11 bases fitting TRBD1. In germline, CDR1 is MNHEY, CDR2 SMNVEV (reference sequence). The J segment lost 2 bases and the V segment lost 8 bases, leaving 8 bases of the junction unmatched. The CDR3 length is 15 residues. This chain's CDR3 is CASPRKGQGAYEQYF. The DNA for the CDR3 is TGTGCCAGCCCACGAAAGGGACAGGGGGCCTACGAGCAGTACTTC.

This chain uses TRBV9 with TRBJ1-1; possible D gene TRBD1, 6 bases. CDR3 length equals 13 residues. V was trimmed by 3 bases and J by 5 bases, leaving 11 bases between them. Germline loops: CDR1 SGDLS, CDR2 YYNGEE. CDR3 region: CASSGGGATEAFF. The CDR3 DNA sequence: TGTGCCAGCAGCGGCGGGGGGGCTACTGAAGCTTTCTTT.

V usage is TRBV13 and J usage is TRBJ2-5, with a tentative D call TRBD2 (6 bases). CDR3 length equals 13 residues. V lost 8 bases and J lost 5, with 15 bases in between. Germline lookup yields CDR1 PRHDT and CDR2 FYEKMQ (reference sequence). CDR3 DNA sequence: TGTGCCAGCTCCCCGCGGGACGGTGAGACCCAGTACTTC. This gives the protein CASSPRDGETQYF.

The chain uses TRBV7-9 and TRBJ2-3, with 10 bases aligning to TRBD2. Germline V gene lookup returns CDR1 SEHNR and CDR2 FQNEAQ (reference sequence). With V trimmed by 1 base and J by 5 bases, 6 bases remained unmatched. The CDR3 consists of 16 residues. The CDR3 region is CASSLDGASGGDTQYF. The CDR3 bases are TGTGCCAGCAGCTTAGATGGGGCTAGCGGGGGAGATACGCAGTATTTT. Based on the CDR3 plus reference TRBV7-9 and TRBJ2-3, the full variable domain is DTGVSQNPRHKITKRGQNVTFRCDPISEHNRLYWYRQTLGQGPEFLTYFQNEAQLEKSRLLSDRFSAERPKGSFSTLEIQRTEQGDSAMYLCASSLDGASGGDTQYFGPGTRLTVL.

Of note for this clone: The germline gene is not matched at one end of the junction; a read error may be the cause. The V gene is TRBV4-1, the J gene TRBJ2-2, with D possibly matching TRBD2 (6 bases). The CDR3 contains 15 residues. From germline, CDR1 is MGHRA and CDR2 YSYEKL. The CDR3 DNA reads as TGCGCCAGCAGCTACTGGGACTTCCACACCCGGGAGCTGTTTTTT. This translates into CASSYWDFHTRELFF.

DNA for the CDR3: TGTGCCAGCAGCTTAGACCCTGGGACAGGGGGCATATACGAGCAGTACTTC. This codes for CASSLDPGTGGIYEQYF. This chain uses TRBV7-6 with TRBJ2-7; 12 bases line up with TRBD1. Unmatched junction bases numbered 8, after V lost 1 base and J lost 4 bases. This CDR3 contains 17 residues. In germline, CDR1 is SGHVS, CDR2 FNYEAQ.

V is TRBV16 and J is TRBJ1-6; the match to TRBD1 covers 9 bases. This CDR3 spans 14 amino acids. Per germline, CDR1 KGHSY and CDR2 FQNENV. The V segment lost 4 bases and the J segment 7 bases; nucleotides outside the gene matches: 2. The CDR3 here is CASSRGTGNSPLHF. CDR3 nucleotide sequence: TGTGCCAGCAGCCGAGGGACAGGGAATTCACCCCTCCACTTT.

This clone rates as large. The chain carries TRBV19 and TRBJ2-5; 12 bases map to TRBD2. Losses at the gene ends were 4 bases for V and 4 bases for J; bases not matched to a gene: 4. Germline V gives CDR1 LNHDA, CDR2 SQIVND (reference sequence). CDR3 length: 15 amino acids. The CDR3 region has the DNA TGTGCCAGTAGTAAGACTAGCGGGAGTTTAGAGACCCAGTACTTC. It encodes CASSKTSGSLETQYF.